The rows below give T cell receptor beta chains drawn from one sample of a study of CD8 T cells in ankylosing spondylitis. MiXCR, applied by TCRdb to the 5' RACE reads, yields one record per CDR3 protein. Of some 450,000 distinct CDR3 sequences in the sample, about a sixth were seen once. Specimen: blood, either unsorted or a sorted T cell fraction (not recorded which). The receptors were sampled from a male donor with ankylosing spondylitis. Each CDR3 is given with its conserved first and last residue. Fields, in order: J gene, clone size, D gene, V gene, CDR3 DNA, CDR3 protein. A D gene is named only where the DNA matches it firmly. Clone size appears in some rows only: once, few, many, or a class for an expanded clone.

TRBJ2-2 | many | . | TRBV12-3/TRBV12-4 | TGTGCCAGCAGTTTACCAACCGGGGAGCTGTTTTTT | CASSLPTGELFF
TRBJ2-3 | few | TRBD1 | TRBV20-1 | TGCAGTGCCGTCCCCGGTGGGACAGGGAAGACAGATACGCAGTATTTT | CSAVPGGTGKTDTQYF
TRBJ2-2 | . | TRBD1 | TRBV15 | TGTGCCACCAGCGGCGACAGGGGGGTAGAGGAGCTGTTTTTT | CATSGDRGVEELFF
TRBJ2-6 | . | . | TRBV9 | TGTGCCAGCAGCGTAGATGGGGGGCTTTGGGTTTCTGGGGCCAACGTCCTGACTTTC | CASSVDGGLWVSGANVLTF
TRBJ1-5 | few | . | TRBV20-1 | TGCAGTGCTAGAGATCGTTTGGGTCAGCCCCAGCATTTT | CSARDRLGQPQHF
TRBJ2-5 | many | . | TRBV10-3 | TGTGCCATCAGTGAGACGGAAGAGACCCAGTACTTC | CAISETEETQYF
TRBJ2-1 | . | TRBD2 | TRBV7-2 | TGTGCCAGCAGCCCACCCGGGACTAGGTACAATGAGCAGTTCTTC | CASSPPGTRYNEQFF
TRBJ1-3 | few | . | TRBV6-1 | TGTGCCGTAATGACCTTAGGGCAGCCCTCTGGAAACACCATATATTTT | CAVMTLGQPSGNTIYF
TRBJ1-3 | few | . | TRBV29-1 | TGCAGCGTTGAATCTGGGGGGGGCCGAAGCTCTGGAAACACCATATATTTT | CSVESGGGRSSGNTIYF
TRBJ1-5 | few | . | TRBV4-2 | TGTGCCAGCAGCCAAGATGGGGATCAGCCCCAGCATTTT | CASSQDGDQPQHF
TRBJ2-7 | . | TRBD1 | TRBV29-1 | TGCAGCGTTGAAGATCCCGGGACAGGGGAGTACTTC | CSVEDPGTGEYF
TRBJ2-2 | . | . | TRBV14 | TGTGCCAGCAGCCAAGAAACAAGTACCGGGGAGCTGTTTTTT | CASSQETSTGELFF
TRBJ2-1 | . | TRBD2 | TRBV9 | TGTGCCAGCAGCGTAGGCGGGGGAGGGAACAATGAGCAGTTCTTC | CASSVGGGGNNEQFF
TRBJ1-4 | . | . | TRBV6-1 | TGTGCCAGCACTAAGACTTCAACTAATGAAAAACTGTTTTTT | CASTKTSTNEKLFF
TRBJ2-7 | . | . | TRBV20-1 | TGCAGTGCTAGAGCCCCGGCCAGTATCTACGAGCAGTACTTC | CSARAPASIYEQYF
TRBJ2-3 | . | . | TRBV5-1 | TGCGCCAGCATAGGGCAGACGGACACAGATACGCAGTATTTT | CASIGQTDTDTQYF
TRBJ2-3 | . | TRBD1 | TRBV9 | TGTGCCAGCAGCCCTATGACAGGGAGCGGCACAGATACGCAGTATTTT | CASSPMTGSGTDTQYF
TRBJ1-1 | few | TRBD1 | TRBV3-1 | TGTGCCAGCAGTGACAGGGGACGGGGTTTCGACACTGAAGCTTTCTTT | CASSDRGRGFDTEAFF
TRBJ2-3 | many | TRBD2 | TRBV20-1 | TGCAGTGCGCCGAGACTAGCGGGCACAGATACGCAGTATTTT | CSAPRLAGTDTQYF
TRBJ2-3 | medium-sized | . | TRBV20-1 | TGCAGTGCTAACGACCGGGGAGGCACGAATACGCAGTATTTT | CSANDRGGTNTQYF
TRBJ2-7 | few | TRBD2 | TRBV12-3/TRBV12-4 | TGTGCCAGCAGTTTGCTTAGCGGGAGTTCGAACGAGCAGTACTTC | CASSLLSGSSNEQYF
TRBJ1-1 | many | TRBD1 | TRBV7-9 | TGTGCCAGCAGCGTGGGACAGTTGAACACTGAAGCTTTCTTT | CASSVGQLNTEAFF
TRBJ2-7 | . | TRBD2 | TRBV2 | TGTGCCAGCAGCGCCGGGGGGTTTGGCTCCTACGAGCAGTACTTC | CASSAGGFGSYEQYF
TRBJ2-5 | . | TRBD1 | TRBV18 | TGTGCCAGCTCACCAAAGGGGGCGGCCGAGACCCAGTACTTC | CASSPKGAAETQYF
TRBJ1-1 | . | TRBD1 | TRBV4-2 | TGTGCCAGCAGCCAGTCTGACAGGGCTGGCACTGAAGCTTTCTTT | CASSQSDRAGTEAFF
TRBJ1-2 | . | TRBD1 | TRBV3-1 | TGTGCCAGCAGCCCTGAGGGGGCCAGCTATGGCTACACCTTC | CASSPEGASYGYTF
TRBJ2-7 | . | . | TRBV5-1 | TGCGCCAGCAGCCCTGGCCCCGACAGGTTATCCTACGAGCAGTACTTC | CASSPGPDRLSYEQYF
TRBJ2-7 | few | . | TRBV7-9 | TGTGCCAGCAGCTCCCAGGGGGGATACTACGAGCAGTACTTC | CASSSQGGYYEQYF
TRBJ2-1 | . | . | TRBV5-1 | TGCGCCAGCAGCTTGGACTGGCGGAACAATGAGCAGTTCTTC | CASSLDWRNNEQFF
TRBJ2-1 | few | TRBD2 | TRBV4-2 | TGTGCCAGCAGCCATCTTAGCGGGAGCTCCTACAATGAGCAGTTCTTC | CASSHLSGSSYNEQFF
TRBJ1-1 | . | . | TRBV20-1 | TGCAGTGCGCCCAAAGCCGCTGAAGCTTTCTTT | CSAPKAAEAFF
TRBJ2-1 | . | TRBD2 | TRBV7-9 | TGTGCCAGCAGCTTAGGGAGTAGCGGGGAATCCAACTTC | CASSLGSSGESNF
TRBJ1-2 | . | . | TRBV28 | TGTGCCAGCAGTCTATTCGAGGTCGATGGCTACACCTTC | CASSLFEVDGYTF
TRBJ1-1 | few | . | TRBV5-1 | TGCGCCAGCAGCGCCGGTACCCAGGCGAGTAACACTGAAGCTTTCTTT | CASSAGTQASNTEAFF
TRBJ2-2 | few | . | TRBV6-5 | TGTGCCAGCAGTTCTATGACGACAGGCAGGACCGGGGAGCTGTTTTTT | CASSSMTTGRTGELFF
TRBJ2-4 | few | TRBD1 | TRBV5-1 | TGCGCCAGCAGCTTGACCTCCGGGACAGGGGGGACGGCCAAAAACATTCAGTACTTC | CASSLTSGTGGTAKNIQYF
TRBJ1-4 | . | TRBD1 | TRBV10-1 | TGCGCCAGCAGTGAGTCCCAGGGGGCTGATGAAAAACTGTTTTTT | CASSESQGADEKLFF
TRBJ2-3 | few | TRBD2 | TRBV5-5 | TGTGCCAGCAGAACTAGCGGGATGGATTCAGATACGCAGTATTTT | CASRTSGMDSDTQYF
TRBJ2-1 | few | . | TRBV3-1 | TGTGCCAGCAGCCAAGAGAGGATTGATGAGCAGTTCTTC | CASSQERIDEQFF
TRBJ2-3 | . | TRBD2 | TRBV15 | TGTGCCACCAGCAGAGACCCCCAGGGCGGGGGTCACACAGATACGCAGTATTTT | CATSRDPQGGGHTDTQYF
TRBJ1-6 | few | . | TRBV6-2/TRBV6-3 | TGTGCCAGCAGTTACAGGGTGCGAAATTCACCCCTCCACTTT | CASSYRVRNSPLHF
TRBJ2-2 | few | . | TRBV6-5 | TGTGCCAGCAGTTACCTACTCCCCGCAGGGGCTAAAGACACCGGGGAGCTGTTTTTT | CASSYLLPAGAKDTGELFF
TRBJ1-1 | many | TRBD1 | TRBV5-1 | TGCGCCAGCAGCCTTCGACAGGGGGTCCGTTTGAACACTGAAGCTTTCTTT | CASSLRQGVRLNTEAFF
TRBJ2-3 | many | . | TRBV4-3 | TGCGCCAGCAGCCAAGAAGGACCCAGCTGGTTCACAGATACGCAGTATTTT | CASSQEGPSWFTDTQYF